These T cell receptor beta chains were read from a single sample in a study of shared clonotypes between healthy human individuals. Only in-frame clones appear in the TCRdb table, and some are missing; sequencing was by immunoSEQ multiplex PCR. Altogether 2 million to 2.5 million clones are present, 80% to 95% being singletons, with the ten largest covering under 0.45%. Sequenced sample: naive CD4+ T cells from PBMCs. All receptors derive from a man between 18 and 29 years old in good health. Some clones in this sample may be carry-over from other donors' samples. The CDR3 runs from the conserved cysteine through the conserved F or W. D genes are given only for firm matches. Clone size is shown for a subset of rows, as once, few, many or a class of expanded clone.

v_gene	j_gene	d_gene	abundance	CDR3aa	CDR3nt
TRBV5-1	TRBJ2-3	.	.	CASSFDAGSDTQYF	TGCGCCAGCAGCTTTGACGCGGGATCGGATACGCAGTATTTT
TRBV4-2	TRBJ2-7	TRBD2	.	CASSQTMGLAGVEQYF	TGTGCCAGCAGCCAAACAATGGGACTAGCGGGAGTTGAGCAGTACTTC
TRBV2	TRBJ2-3	.	.	CASISTSSTDTQYF	TGTGCCAGCATTTCCACCTCTAGCACAGATACGCAGTATTTT
TRBV18	TRBJ2-2	.	.	CASSLQTERELFF	TGTGCCAGCTCACTCCAGACAGAGCGGGAGCTGTTTTTT
TRBV28	TRBJ1-2	TRBD1	.	CASRSPGTGGGYGYTF	TGTGCCAGCAGAAGTCCCGGGACAGGGGGCGGGTATGGCTACACCTTC
TRBV5-1	TRBJ2-3	TRBD1	once	CASSLTQGRADTQYF	TGCGCCAGCAGCTTGACACAGGGGCGGGCAGATACGCAGTATTTT
TRBV20-1	TRBJ2-7	TRBD2	.	CSVRGGYEQYF	TGCAGTGTTCGGGGGGGCTACGAGCAGTACTTC
TRBV19	TRBJ2-2	TRBD2	.	CASNAGGNTGELFF	TGTGCCAGTAACGCGGGGGGGAACACCGGGGAGCTGTTTTTT
TRBV11-2	TRBJ1-4	.	.	CASSRSGNEKLFF	TGTGCCAGCAGTAGGTCTGGGAATGAAAAACTGTTTTTT
TRBV28	TRBJ1-4	.	.	CASSSRLGSKTTNEKLFF	TGTGCCAGCAGTTCTCGGTTGGGCAGTAAGACAACTAATGAAAAACTGTTTTTT
TRBV5-1	TRBJ1-1	.	.	CASSLLVMGNTEAFF	TGCGCCAGCAGCTTGCTAGTAATGGGGAACACTGAAGCTTTCTTT
TRBV15	TRBJ2-2	TRBD1	.	CATSPRQGFAGELFF	TGTGCCACCAGCCCCCGACAGGGTTTCGCCGGGGAGCTGTTTTTT
TRBV20-1	TRBJ1-2	.	.	CSASRVGVDTF	TGCAGTGCTAGCAGAGTGGGCGTAGACACCTTC
TRBV19	TRBJ1-3	.	.	CASSHRESSGNTIYF	TGTGCCAGTAGTCACCGGGAATCCTCTGGAAACACCATATATTTT
TRBV2	TRBJ1-3	.	few	CASRGFGNTIYF	TGTGCCAGCAGGGGTTTTGGAAACACCATATATTTT
TRBV27	TRBJ2-7	.	.	CASSHPPAGEQYF	TGTGCCAGCAGCCACCCCCCCGCGGGTGAGCAGTACTTC
TRBV28	TRBJ2-7	.	.	CASSLGQGVYEQYF	TGTGCCAGCAGTTTAGGGCAGGGAGTGTACGAGCAGTACTTC
TRBV30	TRBJ1-1	.	.	CAWSPRLIGNTEAFF	TGTGCCTGGAGCCCTCGGTTGATAGGGAACACTGAAGCTTTCTTT
TRBV5-1	TRBJ2-5	.	once	CASSLGSGEETQYF	TGCGCCAGCAGCTTGGGGAGCGGAGAAGAGACCCAGTACTTC
TRBV28	TRBJ1-5	TRBD1	.	CASSLRGPQPQHF	TGTGCCAGCAGTTTAAGGGGGCCTCAGCCCCAGCATTTT
TRBV6-6	TRBJ2-7	.	.	CASREDSFSYEQYF	TGTGCCAGCAGGGAGGACAGCTTCTCCTACGAGCAGTACTTC
TRBV4-2	TRBJ2-1	TRBD2	once	CASSQDRLGLAGGPHLYKNEQFF	TGTGCCAGCAGCCAAGATAGGCTGGGACTAGCGGGAGGGCCCCACTTATACAAGAATGAGCAGTTCTTC
TRBV10-3	TRBJ1-2	.	.	CAISEEGGLGYTF	TGTGCCATCAGTGAGGAAGGAGGGTTGGGCTACACCTTC
TRBV5-6	TRBJ1-2	.	once	CASSTDRNLNYGYTF	TGTGCCAGCAGCACGGACAGAAACTTAAACTATGGCTACACCTTC
TRBV7-2	TRBJ2-3	.	.	CASSLVFGRYTDTQYF	TGTGCCAGCAGCTTAGTTTTCGGGCGGTACACAGATACGCAGTATTTT
TRBV5-4	TRBJ2-1	.	.	CASSSSSYNEQFF	TGTGCCAGCAGCTCTAGCTCCTACAATGAGCAGTTCTTC
TRBV7-3	TRBJ2-1	TRBD2	.	CASSLMREAPAFGEQFF	TGTGCCAGCAGCTTAATGCGGGAGGCGCCGGCATTCGGTGAGCAGTTCTTC
TRBV10-3	TRBJ2-1	.	.	CAIEQDGDEQFF	TGTGCCATCGAGCAGGACGGCGATGAGCAGTTCTTC
TRBV28	TRBJ2-2	.	.	CATVNSNTGELFF	TGTGCAACGGTCAACTCGAACACCGGGGAGCTGTTTTTT
TRBV10-3	TRBJ2-4	.	.	CAISENGAEGFQYF	TGTGCCATCAGTGAGAATGGGGCCGAGGGCTTTCAGTACTTC
TRBV28	TRBJ2-7	TRBD2	.	CASSRTGLASSYEQYF	TGTGCCAGCAGCCGAACGGGACTAGCTAGCTCCTACGAGCAGTACTTC
TRBV18	TRBJ1-1	TRBD1	.	CASSNTGGIITEAFF	TGTGCCAGCTCAAACACAGGGGGGATTATCACTGAAGCTTTCTTT
TRBV28	TRBJ2-3	TRBD1	once	CASSSGTAGRTDTQYF	TGTGCCAGCAGTTCCGGGACAGCCGGCCGCACAGATACGCAGTATTTT
TRBV5-4	TRBJ1-5	.	.	CASSLNSNQPQHF	TGTGCCAGCAGCCTTAATAGCAATCAGCCCCAGCATTTT